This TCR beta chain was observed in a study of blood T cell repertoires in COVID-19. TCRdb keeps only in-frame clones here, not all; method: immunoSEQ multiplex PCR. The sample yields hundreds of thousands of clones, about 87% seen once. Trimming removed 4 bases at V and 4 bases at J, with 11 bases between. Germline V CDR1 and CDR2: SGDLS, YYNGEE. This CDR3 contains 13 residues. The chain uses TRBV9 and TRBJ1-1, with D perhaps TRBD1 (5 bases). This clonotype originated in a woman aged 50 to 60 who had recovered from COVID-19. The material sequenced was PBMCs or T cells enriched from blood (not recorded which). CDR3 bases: TGTGCCAGCAGCTGGGGGGACGCCACTGAAGCTTTCTTT. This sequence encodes CASSWGDATEAFF.